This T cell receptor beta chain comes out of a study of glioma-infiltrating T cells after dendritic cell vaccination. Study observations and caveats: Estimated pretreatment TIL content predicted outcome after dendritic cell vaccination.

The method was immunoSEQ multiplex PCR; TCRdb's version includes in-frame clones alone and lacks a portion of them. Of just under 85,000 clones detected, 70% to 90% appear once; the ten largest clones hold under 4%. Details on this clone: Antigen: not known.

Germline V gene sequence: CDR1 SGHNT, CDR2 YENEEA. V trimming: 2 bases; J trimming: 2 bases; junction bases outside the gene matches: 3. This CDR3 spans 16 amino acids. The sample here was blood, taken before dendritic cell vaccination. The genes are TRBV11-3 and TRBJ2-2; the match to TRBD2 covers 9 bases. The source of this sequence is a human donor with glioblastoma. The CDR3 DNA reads TGTGCCAGCAGCTTAACGCTAGCGGGAAACACCGGGGAGCTGTTTTTT. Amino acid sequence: CASSLTLAGNTGELFF.